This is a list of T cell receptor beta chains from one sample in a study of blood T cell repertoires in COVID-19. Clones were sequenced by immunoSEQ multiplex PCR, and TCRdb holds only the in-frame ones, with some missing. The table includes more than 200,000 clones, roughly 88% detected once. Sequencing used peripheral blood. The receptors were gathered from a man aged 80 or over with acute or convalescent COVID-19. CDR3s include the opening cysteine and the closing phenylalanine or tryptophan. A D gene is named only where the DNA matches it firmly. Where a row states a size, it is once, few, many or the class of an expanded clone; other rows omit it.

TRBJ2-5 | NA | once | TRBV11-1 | CASSLDAGAETQYF | TGTGCCAGCAGCTTAGATGCAGGGGCCGAGACCCAGTACTTC
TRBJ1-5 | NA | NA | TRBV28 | CASSLPGLSNQPQHF | TGTGCCAGCAGTTTACCTGGCCTTAGCAATCAGCCCCAGCATTTT
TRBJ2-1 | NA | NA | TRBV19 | CASSTIREAKGRNNEQFF | TGTGCCAGTAGCACAATAAGGGAGGCTAAGGGAAGAAACAATGAGCAGTTCTTC
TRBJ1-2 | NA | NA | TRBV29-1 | CSVGSDLNYGYTF | TGCAGCGTTGGTTCGGACTTGAACTATGGCTACACCTTC
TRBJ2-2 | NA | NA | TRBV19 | CASSIGGGANTGELFF | TGTGCCAGTAGTATAGGAGGCGGGGCGAACACCGGGGAGCTGTTTTTT
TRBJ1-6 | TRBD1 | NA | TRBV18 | CASSLTGTGDSYNSPLHF | TGTGCCAGCTCACTTACCGGGACAGGGGACTCCTATAATTCACCCCTCCACTTT
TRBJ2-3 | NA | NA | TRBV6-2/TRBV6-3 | CASSYPGQRTDTQYF | TGTGCCAGCAGTTACCCGGGACAAAGGACAGATACGCAGTATTTT
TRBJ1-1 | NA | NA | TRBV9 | CASSVEMTAYTEAFF | TGTGCCAGCAGCGTAGAAATGACAGCCTACACTGAAGCTTTCTTT
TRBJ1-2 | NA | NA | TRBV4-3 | CASSQDLLGRGYTF | TGCGCCAGCAGCCAAGATCTCCTAGGAAGAGGCTACACCTTC
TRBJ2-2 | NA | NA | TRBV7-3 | CASSLRPANTGELFF | TGTGCCAGCAGCCTCAGGCCCGCGAACACCGGGGAGCTGTTTTTT
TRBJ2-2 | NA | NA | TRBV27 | CASSLRQLEFTGELFF | TGTGCCAGCAGTTTAAGACAGTTAGAATTCACCGGGGAGCTGTTTTTT
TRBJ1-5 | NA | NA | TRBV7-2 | CASSVDRFNQPQHF | TGTGCCAGCAGCGTAGACAGATTCAATCAGCCCCAGCATTTT
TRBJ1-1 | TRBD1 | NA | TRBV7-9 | CASSFQGADTEAFF | TGTGCCAGCAGCTTCCAGGGGGCGGACACTGAAGCTTTCTTT
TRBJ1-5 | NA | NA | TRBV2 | CASSERGASYQPQHF | TGTGCCAGCAGTGAACGGGGGGCGTCTTATCAGCCCCAGCATTTT
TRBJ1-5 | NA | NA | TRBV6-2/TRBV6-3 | CASSYGGPMEPQHF | TGTGCCAGCAGTTACGGGGGCCCCATGGAGCCCCAGCATTTT
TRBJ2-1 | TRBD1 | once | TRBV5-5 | CASSLRQGAYEQFF | TGTGCCAGCAGCTTGAGACAGGGGGCTTATGAGCAGTTCTTC
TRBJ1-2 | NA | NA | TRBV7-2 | CASSLAADNYGYTF | TGTGCCAGCAGCTTAGCGGCAGATAACTATGGCTACACCTTC
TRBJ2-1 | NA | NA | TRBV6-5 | CASTPPGGTNEQFF | TGTGCCAGCACACCCCCAGGGGGGACCAATGAGCAGTTCTTC
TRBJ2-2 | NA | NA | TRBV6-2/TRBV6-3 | CASNPRQGTGELFF | TGTGCCAGCAACCCTCGGCAGGGCACCGGGGAGCTGTTTTTT
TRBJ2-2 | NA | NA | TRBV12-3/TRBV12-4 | CASRRDYTGELFF | TGTGCCAGCAGGCGGGACTACACCGGGGAGCTGTTTTTT
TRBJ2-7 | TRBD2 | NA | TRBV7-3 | CASSFTSGGAYEQYF | TGTGCCAGCAGCTTCACGAGCGGGGGGGCGTACGAGCAGTACTTC
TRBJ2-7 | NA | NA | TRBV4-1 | CASSQSNTGEQYF | TGCGCCAGCAGCCAAAGCAACACAGGCGAGCAGTACTTC
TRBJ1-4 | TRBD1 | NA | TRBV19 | CASLDRGNEKLFF | TGTGCCAGTCTGGACAGGGGCAATGAAAAACTGTTTTTT
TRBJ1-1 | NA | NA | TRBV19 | CASSINSGQQNTEAFF | TGTGCCAGTAGTATCAACTCTGGACAGCAGAACACTGAAGCTTTCTTT
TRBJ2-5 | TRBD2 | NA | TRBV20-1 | CSASEGLARETQYF | TGCAGTGCTAGTGAGGGACTAGCGAGAGAGACCCAGTACTTC
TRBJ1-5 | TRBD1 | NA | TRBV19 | CASSLEGGSYSNQPQHF | TGTGCCAGTAGCCTGGAAGGGGGCTCGTATAGCAATCAGCCCCAGCATTTT
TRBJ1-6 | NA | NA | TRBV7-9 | CASSPGLSSYNSPLHF | TGTGCCAGCAGTCCAGGCCTTAGCTCCTATAATTCACCCCTCCACTTT
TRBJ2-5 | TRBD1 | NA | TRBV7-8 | CASSLTDRGLGETQYF | TGTGCCAGCAGCTTGACGGACAGGGGGCTTGGGGAGACCCAGTACTTC
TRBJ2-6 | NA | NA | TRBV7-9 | CASSLAGPTWGTGANVLTF | TGTGCCAGCAGCTTAGCCGGTCCCACTTGGGGCACCGGGGCCAACGTCCTGACTTTC
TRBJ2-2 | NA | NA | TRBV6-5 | CASRSGTGELFF | TGTGCCAGCAGATCAGGGACCGGGGAGCTGTTTTTT
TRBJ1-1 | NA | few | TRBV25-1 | CASSAGRFEAFF | TGTGCCAGCAGTGCAGGTCGATTTGAAGCTTTCTTT
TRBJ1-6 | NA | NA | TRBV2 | CASSGGTVNSPLHF | TGTGCCAGCAGCGGAGGGACGGTAAATTCACCCCTCCACTTT
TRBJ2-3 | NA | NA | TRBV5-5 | CASSLTSEARGTDTQYF | TGTGCCAGCAGCTTGACATCGGAGGCGAGGGGCACAGATACGCAGTATTTT
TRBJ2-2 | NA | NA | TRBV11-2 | CASSSTYSGARGELFF | TGTGCCAGCAGCTCAACTTATAGTGGGGCTAGGGGGGAGCTGTTTTTT
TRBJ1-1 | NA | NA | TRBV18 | CASSPSINSGSEAFF | TGTGCCAGCTCACCATCCATAAACTCGGGTTCTGAAGCTTTCTTT
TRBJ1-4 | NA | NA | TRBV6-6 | CASSYPSRDEKLFF | TGTGCCAGCAGTTATCCCTCTAGAGATGAAAAACTGTTTTTT
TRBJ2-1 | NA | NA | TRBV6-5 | CASSYDESDYNEQFF | TGTGCCAGCAGTTACGACGAAAGCGACTACAATGAGCAGTTCTTC
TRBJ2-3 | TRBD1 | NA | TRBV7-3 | CASSMTGSDTQYF | TGTGCCAGCAGCATGACAGGGTCAGATACGCAGTATTTT
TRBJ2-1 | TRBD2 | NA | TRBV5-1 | CASSLVLAGGRTEQFF | TGCGCCAGCAGCTTGGTACTAGCGGGAGGCCGAACTGAGCAGTTCTTC
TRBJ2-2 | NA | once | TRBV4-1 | CASSRGRDTNTGELFF | TGCGCCAGCAGCCGCGGAAGGGACACCAACACCGGGGAGCTGTTTTTT
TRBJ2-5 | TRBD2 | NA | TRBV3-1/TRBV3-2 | CASSPAGVLERGGLETQYF | TGTGCCAGCAGCCCGGCGGGAGTTCTAGAGCGGGGGGGTCTGGAGACCCAGTACTTC
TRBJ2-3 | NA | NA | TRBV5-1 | CASSLTVGTQYF | TGCGCCAGCAGCTTGACAGTCGGTACGCAGTATTTT
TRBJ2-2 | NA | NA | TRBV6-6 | CASSYTGGTGELFF | TGTGCCAGCAGTTACACAGGCGGTACCGGGGAGCTGTTTTTT
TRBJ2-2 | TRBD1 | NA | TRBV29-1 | CSASGGGELFF | TGCAGCGCTTCAGGGGGTGGGGAGCTGTTTTTT
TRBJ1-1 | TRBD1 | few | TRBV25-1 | CASDRGRGTEAFF | TGTGCCAGCGACAGGGGGCGAGGCACTGAAGCTTTCTTT
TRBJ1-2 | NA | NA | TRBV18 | CASSPVDYGYTF | TGTGCCAGCTCACCCGTAGACTATGGCTACACCTTC
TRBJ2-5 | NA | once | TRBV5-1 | CASSLIGAEETQYF | TGCGCCAGCAGCTTGATAGGGGCTGAAGAGACCCAGTACTTC
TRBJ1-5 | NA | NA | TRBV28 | CASTGTPSPGQPQHF | TGTGCCAGCACCGGGACTCCCAGCCCCGGACAGCCCCAGCATTTT
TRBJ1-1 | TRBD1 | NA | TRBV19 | CASSVTGGSLDTEAFF | TGTGCCAGTAGTGTTACAGGGGGATCCCTGGACACTGAAGCTTTCTTT
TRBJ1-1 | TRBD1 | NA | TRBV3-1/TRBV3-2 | CASSQEDRGNTEAFF | TGTGCCAGCAGCCAAGAAGACAGGGGGAACACTGAAGCTTTCTTT
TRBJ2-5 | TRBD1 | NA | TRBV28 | CASSYVGTGGRETQYF | TGTGCCAGCAGTTACGTCGGTACAGGGGGTCGGGAGACCCAGTACTTC
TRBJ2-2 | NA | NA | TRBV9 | CASSARRGPGELFF | TGTGCCAGCAGCGCCCGTCGAGGCCCCGGGGAGCTGTTTTTT
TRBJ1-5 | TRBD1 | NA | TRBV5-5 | CASSRQGARNQPQHF | TGTGCCAGCAGCCGACAGGGGGCTCGCAATCAGCCCCAGCATTTT
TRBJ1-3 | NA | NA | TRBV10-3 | CAISDLLRDSGNTIYF | TGTGCCATCAGTGATCTGTTGCGGGACTCTGGAAACACCATATATTTT
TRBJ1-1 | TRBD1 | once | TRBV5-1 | CASSLRDRDGAFF | TGCGCCAGCAGCCTCCGGGACAGGGATGGGGCTTTCTTT